This T cell receptor (beta chain) was observed in a study of a mutant IDH1 vaccine in newly diagnosed glioma. About the study: Following radiotherapy alone, or alongside temozolomide cycles, vaccination was started after an interval of 4-6 weeks. Therapy received beforehand was radiotherapy, temozolomide, or both, with most patients given both.

Study-wide findings and caveats: The occurrence of vaccine-induced immune responses was seen in roughly 93% of patients.

Time point noted: week 35, safety follow-up. In the vaccine, a single dose held 300 ug of the mutant IDH1 20-mer peptide, along with topical imiquimod. The donors' diagnosis was new WHO grade 3 or 4 astrocytoma that was IDH1-mutant and ATRX-lost. Profiling relied on immunoSEQ multiplex PCR, and the TCRdb table lists in-frame clones only, not all of them. The sample consists of about 56,000 clones, 70% to 90% of them appearing once. Turning to this clone: What it binds is not known.

Germline loops: CDR1 MGHRA, CDR2 YSYEKL. This CDR3 comprises 16 residues. V was cut by 4 bases and J by 1 base, with 16 bases left in between. J is TRBJ1-2 and V is TRBV4-1; D uncertain. The origin of this receptor is a middle-aged man with glioma. The sample in question was PBMCs, obtained from a glioma patient whose treatment included an IDH1 peptide vaccine. In DNA form, the CDR3 reads TGCGCCAGCAGCCCCTTCAGTGTTCGGAGTAACTATGGCTACACCTTC. It specifies CASSPFSVRSNYGYTF.